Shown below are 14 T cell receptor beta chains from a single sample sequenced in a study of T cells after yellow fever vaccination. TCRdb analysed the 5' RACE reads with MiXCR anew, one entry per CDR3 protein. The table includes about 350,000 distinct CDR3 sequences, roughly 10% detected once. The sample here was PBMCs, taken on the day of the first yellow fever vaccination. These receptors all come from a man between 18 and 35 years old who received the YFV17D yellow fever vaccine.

CDR3 region: CASSLAPGSYEQYV. The CDR3 DNA reads TGTGCCAGCAGCTTAGCTCCAGGATCTTACGAGCAGTACGTC. The chain has TRBV13 and TRBJ2-7; no reliable D call. CDR3 length equals 14 residues. The V end lost 1 base, the J end lost 4 bases, and 11 bases lay between the germline ends. Germline assignment: CDR1 PRHDT and CDR2 FYEKMQ (reference sequence).

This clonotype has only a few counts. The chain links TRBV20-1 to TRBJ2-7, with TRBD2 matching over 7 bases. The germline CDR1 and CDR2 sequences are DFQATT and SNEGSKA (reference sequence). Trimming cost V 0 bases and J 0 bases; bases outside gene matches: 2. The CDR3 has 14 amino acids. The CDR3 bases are TGCAGTGCTAGAGAGCTAGCGGACTCCTACGAGCAGTACTTC. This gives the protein CSARELADSYEQYF.

The CDR3 nucleotides are TGTGCCTGGTCGCGGTCTGGCACTGAAGCTTTCTTT. It encodes CAWSRSGTEAFF. The chain employs TRBV30 and TRBJ1-1; D gene ambiguous. CDR3 size: 12 residues. Looked up from germline, CDR1 is GTSNPN and CDR2 is SVGIG (reference sequence). V was cut by 5 bases and J by 4 bases, with 11 bases left in between.

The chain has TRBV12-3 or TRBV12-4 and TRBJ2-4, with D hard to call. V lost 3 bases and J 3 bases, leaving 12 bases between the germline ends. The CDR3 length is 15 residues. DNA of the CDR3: TGTGCCAGCAGTTTGTTAGGCCCTGGCAAAAACATTCAGTACTTC. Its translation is CASSLLGPGKNIQYF.

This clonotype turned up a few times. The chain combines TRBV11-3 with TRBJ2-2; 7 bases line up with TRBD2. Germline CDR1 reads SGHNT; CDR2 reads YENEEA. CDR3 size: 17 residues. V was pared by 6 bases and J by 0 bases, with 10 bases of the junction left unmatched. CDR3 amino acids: CASRRTVGGTNTGELFF. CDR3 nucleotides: TGTGCCAGCAGAAGGACGGTCGGGGGGACGAACACCGGGGAGCTGTTTTTT.

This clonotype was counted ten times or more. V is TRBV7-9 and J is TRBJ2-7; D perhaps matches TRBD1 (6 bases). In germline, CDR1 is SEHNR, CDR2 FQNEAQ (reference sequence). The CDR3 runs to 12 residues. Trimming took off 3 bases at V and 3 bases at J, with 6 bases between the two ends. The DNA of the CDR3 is TGTGCCAGCAGCTTGACAGGCTACGAGCAGTACGTC. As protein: CASSLTGYEQYV.

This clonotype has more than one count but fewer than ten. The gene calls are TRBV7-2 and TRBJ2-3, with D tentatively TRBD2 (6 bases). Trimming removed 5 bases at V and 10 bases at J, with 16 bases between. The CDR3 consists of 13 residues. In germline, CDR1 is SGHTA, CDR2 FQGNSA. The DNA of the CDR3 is TGTGCCAGCAGCCCCAGCGGGCAGTTGTCGCAGTATTTT. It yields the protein CASSPSGQLSQYF.

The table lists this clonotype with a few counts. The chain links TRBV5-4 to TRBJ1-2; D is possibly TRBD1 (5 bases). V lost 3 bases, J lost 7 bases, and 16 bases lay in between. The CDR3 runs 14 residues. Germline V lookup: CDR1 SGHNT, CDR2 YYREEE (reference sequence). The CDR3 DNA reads TGTGCCAGCAGCTCGACCGGGACCTGGGGTGGCTACACCTTC. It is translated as CASSSTGTWGGYTF. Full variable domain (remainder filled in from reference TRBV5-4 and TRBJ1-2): ETGVTQSPTHLIKTRGQQVTLRCSSQSGHNTVSWYQQALGQGPQFIFQYYREEENGRGNFPPRFSGLQFPNYSSELNVNALELDDSALYLCASSSTGTWGGYTFGSGTRLTVV.

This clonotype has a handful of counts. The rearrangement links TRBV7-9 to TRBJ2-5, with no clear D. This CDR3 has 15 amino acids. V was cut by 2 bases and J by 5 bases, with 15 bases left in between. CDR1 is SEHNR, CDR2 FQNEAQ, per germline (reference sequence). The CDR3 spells CASSLPGPQFETQYF. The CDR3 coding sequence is TGTGCCAGCAGCTTACCCGGGCCTCAGTTTGAGACCCAGTACTTC.

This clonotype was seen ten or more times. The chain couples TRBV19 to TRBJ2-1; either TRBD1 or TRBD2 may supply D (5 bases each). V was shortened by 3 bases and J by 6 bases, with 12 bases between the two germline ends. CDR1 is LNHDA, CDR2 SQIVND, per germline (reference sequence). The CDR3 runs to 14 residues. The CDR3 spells CASSIYSGTNEQFF. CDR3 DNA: TGTGCCAGTAGTATTTATTCAGGGACCAATGAGCAGTTCTTC.

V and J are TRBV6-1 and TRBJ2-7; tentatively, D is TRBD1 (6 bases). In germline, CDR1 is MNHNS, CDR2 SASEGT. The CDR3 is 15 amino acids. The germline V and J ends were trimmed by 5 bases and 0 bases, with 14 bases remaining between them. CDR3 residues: CASSRTGSSSYEQYF. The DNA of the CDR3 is TGTGCCAGCAGTCGTACAGGGTCTAGCTCCTACGAGCAGTACTTC.

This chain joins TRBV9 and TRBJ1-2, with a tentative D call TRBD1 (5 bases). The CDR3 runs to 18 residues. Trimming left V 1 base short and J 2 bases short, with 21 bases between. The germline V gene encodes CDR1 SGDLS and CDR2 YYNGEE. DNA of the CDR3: TGTGCCAGCAGCGTATCCCGTGAGGGGCGACAAGCGAACTATGGCTACACCTTC. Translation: CASSVSREGRQANYGYTF.

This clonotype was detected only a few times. The CDR3 here is CASSLDGQLNQPQHF. The CDR3 DNA reads as TGTGCCAGCAGTTTGGATGGACAGCTCAATCAGCCCCAGCATTTT. V gene TRBV12-3 or TRBV12-4 combines with J gene TRBJ1-5; a possible D gene is TRBD1 (6 bases). This CDR3 comprises 15 residues. V gave up 3 bases and J gave up 3 bases, with 12 bases separating them.

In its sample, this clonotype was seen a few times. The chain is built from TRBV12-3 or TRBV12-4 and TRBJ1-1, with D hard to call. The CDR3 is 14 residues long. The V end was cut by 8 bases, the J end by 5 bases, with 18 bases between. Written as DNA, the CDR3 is TGTGCCAGCTTCCCGGGGAACCGGAGGACTGAAGCTTTCTTT. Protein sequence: CASFPGNRRTEAFF.